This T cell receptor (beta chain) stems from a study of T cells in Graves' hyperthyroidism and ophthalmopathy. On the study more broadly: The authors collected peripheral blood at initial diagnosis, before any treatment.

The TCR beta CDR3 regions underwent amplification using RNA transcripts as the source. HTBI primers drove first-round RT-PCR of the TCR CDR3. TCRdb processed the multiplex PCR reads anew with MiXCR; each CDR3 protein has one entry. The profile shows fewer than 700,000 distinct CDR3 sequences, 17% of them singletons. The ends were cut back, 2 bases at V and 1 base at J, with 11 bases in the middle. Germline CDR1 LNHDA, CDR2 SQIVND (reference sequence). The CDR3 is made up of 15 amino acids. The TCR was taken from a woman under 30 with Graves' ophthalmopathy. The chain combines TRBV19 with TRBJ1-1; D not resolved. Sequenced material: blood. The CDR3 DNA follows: TGTGCCAGTAGTATAAGAAGCCAGACGAACACTGAAGCTTTCTTT. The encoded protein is CASSIRSQTNTEAFF.